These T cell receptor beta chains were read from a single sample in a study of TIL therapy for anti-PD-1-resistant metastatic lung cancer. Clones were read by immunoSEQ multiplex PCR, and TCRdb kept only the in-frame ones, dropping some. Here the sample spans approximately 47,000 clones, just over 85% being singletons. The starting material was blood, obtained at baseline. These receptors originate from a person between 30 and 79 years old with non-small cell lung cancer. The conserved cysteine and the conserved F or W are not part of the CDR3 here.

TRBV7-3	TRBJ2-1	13	ASSLSRDSYNEQF
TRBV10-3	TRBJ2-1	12	AIGPGGPLSEQF
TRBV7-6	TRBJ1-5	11	ASSLALDQPQH
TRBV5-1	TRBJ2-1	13	ASSLQGEAYNEQF
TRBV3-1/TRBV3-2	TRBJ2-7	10	ASSEQGGEQY
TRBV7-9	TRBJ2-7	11	ASSPYSTYEQY
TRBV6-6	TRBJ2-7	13	ASSKLAGVGYEQY
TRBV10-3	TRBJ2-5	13	AINTGTGGGETQY
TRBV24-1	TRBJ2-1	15	ATSDTSGRATYNEQF
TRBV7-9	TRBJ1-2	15	ASSLISGAGPTNGYT
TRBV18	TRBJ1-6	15	ASSPSEARGKNSPLH
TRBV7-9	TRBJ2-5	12	ASSPGQRQETQY
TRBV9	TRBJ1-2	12	ASSVGDAIYGYT
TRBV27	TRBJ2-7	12	ASSLDGQFYEQY
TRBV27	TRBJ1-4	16	ASRRTGTPYVVNEKLF
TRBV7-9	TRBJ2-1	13	ASSYGQGAQDEQF
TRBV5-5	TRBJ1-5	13	ASSLTGYSNQPQH
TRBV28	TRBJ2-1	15	ASITWGAGLHYNEQF
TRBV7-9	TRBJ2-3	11	ASSLGGTDTQY
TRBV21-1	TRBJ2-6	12	ASSNSSGANVLT
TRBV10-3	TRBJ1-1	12	AIRRAGGDTEAF
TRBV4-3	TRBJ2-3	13	ASSLGLAGGNTQY
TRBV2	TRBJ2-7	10	ASSEKGYEQY
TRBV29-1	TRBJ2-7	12	SVGATSGSSEQY
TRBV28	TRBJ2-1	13	ASRGRGEVRNEQF
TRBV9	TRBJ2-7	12	ASSAFGEGYEQY
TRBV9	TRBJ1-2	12	ASSVGQGDYGYT
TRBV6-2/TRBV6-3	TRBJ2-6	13	ASSYSVVPANVLT
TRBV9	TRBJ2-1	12	ASSVEIENNEQF
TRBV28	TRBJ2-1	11	ASSRRSYNEQF
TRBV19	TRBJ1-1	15	ASSPIGQLLMNTEAF
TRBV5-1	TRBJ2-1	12	ASCLGQDYNEQF
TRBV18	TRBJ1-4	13	ASSPSGRGDEKLF
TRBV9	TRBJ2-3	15	ASSEEVSPTFTDTQY
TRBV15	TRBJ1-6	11	ATREGGNSPLH
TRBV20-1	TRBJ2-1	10	SASTSPNEQF
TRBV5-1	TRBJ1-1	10	ASSHRGTEAF
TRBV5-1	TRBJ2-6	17	ASSTDRDGRAAGANVLT
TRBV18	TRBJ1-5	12	ASSPDHSNQPQH
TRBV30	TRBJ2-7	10	AWGLGNYEQY
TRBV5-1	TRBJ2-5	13	ASSLAAGGPQTQY
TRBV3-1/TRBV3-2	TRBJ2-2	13	ASSPGGPETGELF
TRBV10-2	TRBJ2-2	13	ASSETITGAGELF
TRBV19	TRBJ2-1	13	ASSFGTGDYNEQF
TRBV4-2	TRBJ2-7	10	ASSHGSSEQY
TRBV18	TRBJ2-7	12	ASSRTGGAGEQY
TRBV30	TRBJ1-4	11	AWNRELNEKLF
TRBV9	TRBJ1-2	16	ASSVRPFIRGQDYGYT
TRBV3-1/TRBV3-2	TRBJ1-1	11	ASSQETRGVAF